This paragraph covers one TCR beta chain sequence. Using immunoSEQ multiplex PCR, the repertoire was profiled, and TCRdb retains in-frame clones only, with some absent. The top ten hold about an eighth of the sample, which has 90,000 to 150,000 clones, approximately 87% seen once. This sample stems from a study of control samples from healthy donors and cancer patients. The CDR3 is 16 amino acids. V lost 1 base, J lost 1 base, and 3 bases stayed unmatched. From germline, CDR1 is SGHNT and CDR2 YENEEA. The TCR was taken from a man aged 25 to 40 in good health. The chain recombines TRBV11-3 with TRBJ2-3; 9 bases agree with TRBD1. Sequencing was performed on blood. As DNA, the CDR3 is TGTGCCAGCAGCTTAGTGGACAGGGGCGGCACAGATACGCAGTATTTT. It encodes CASSLVDRGGTDTQYF.